This TCR beta chain came from a study of glioma-infiltrating T cells. The V end lost 7 bases, the J end lost 4 bases, and 10 bases lay between the germline ends. The germline CDR1 and CDR2 sequences are MNHNS and SASEGT. This CDR3 has 13 residues. TCR alpha and beta CDR3 regions were amplified from RNA using iRepertoire nested multiplex PCR. In TCRdb, the multiplex PCR reads were re-called with MiXCR into one record per CDR3 protein. The sample records approximately 110,000 distinct CDR3 sequences, under 30% being singletons. Ten or more counts support this clonotype. The sequence was obtained from a human donor with low-grade glioma or glioblastoma, undergoing nonglioma brain surgery, or in good health (not recorded which). Sequenced: glioma tissue, nonneoplastic brain tissue, or PBMCs (not recorded which). The chain recombines TRBV6-1 with TRBJ2-2; D ambiguous. CDR3 residues: CASNTGSTGELFF. For the CDR3, the DNA is TGTGCCAGCAATACCGGATCCACCGGGGAGCTGTTTTTT.